These 26 T cell receptor beta chains came from one sample sequenced in a study of blood T cell repertoires in COVID-19. TCRdb keeps only in-frame clones here, not all; method: immunoSEQ multiplex PCR. Here the sample spans 400,000 to 450,000 clones, about 87% being singletons. Specimen: peripheral blood. Receptors were obtained from a man younger than 35 with COVID-19, enrolled during active disease.

This chain joins TRBV20-1 and TRBJ1-1, with TRBD1 as a possible D gene (6 bases). The germline V gene encodes CDR1 DFQATT and CDR2 SNEGSKA (reference sequence). V lost 3 bases and J 0 bases, leaving 17 bases between the germline ends. The CDR3 runs to 16 residues. The CDR3 DNA reads as TGCAGTGCTAGTTGGCTCGGGACACCTATGAACACTGAAGCTTTCTTT. Protein product: CSASWLGTPMNTEAFF.

V gene TRBV6-5 combines with J gene TRBJ2-7; weak D call: TRBD2 (6 bases). The germline V gene has CDR1 MNHEY and CDR2 SVGAGI. CDR3 length equals 15 residues. Deletions cut 7 bases from V and 2 bases from J, with 18 bases between. The CDR3 region is CASKLFRASAYEQYF. CDR3 sequence (DNA): TGTGCCAGCAAGCTTTTCCGGGCTAGCGCCTACGAGCAGTACTTC.

The chain joins TRBV5-4 to TRBJ2-4; D not resolved. The length of the CDR3 is 14 residues. V shed 0 bases and J shed 0 bases, with 4 bases lying between them. Germline CDR1 and CDR2: SGHNT and YYREEE (reference sequence). CDR3: CASSLELAKNIQYF. CDR3 nucleotide sequence: TGTGCCAGCAGCTTGGAACTAGCCAAAAACATTCAGTACTTC.

The V and J genes are TRBV5-6 and TRBJ2-7; TRBD2 aligns across 10 bases. J was trimmed by 11 bases and V by 5 bases; bases with no gene match: 13. This CDR3 has 14 amino acids. Per the germline V gene, CDR1 is SGHDT and CDR2 is YYEEEE. The CDR3 here is CASRTSGDGPQEYF. CDR3 bases: TGTGCCAGCAGAACTAGCGGGGACGGACCTCAGGAGTACTTC.

V and J are TRBV7-2 and TRBJ2-4; TRBD1 matches at 8 bases. The CDR3 contains 13 residues. CDR1 and CDR2 from the germline V gene are SGHTA and FQGNSA. The ends lost 4 bases at V and 13 bases at J; junction bases unmatched: 9. The chain's CDR3 is CASSSYQDRVQYF. The CDR3 coding sequence is TGTGCCAGCAGCTCCTATCAGGACAGGGTACAGTACTTC. The complete variable domain, with remaining parts taken from reference TRBV7-2 and TRBJ2-4, reads GAGVSQSPSNKVTEKGKDVELRCDPISGHTALYWYRQSLGQGLEFLIYFQGNSAPDKSGLPSDRFSAERTGGSVSTLTIQRTQQEDSAVYLCASSSYQDRVQYFGAGTRLSVL.

The CDR3 sequence: CASSYTGTGWDGYTF. The CDR3 DNA reads TGTGCCAGCAGCTACACCGGGACAGGATGGGATGGCTACACCTTC. This sequence joins TRBV5-4 and TRBJ1-2; TRBD1 aligns across 8 bases. Trimming cost V 3 bases and J 6 bases; bases outside gene matches: 10. This CDR3 spans 15 amino acids. Germline CDR1 is SGHNT and CDR2 is YYREEE (reference sequence).

CDR3: CASSYSSRSDTQYF. The CDR3 coding sequence is TGTGCCAGCAGTTACTCGAGTCGGTCAGATACGCAGTATTTT. This chain links TRBV6-6 with TRBJ2-3; D ambiguous. The CDR3 spans 14 residues. Per germline, CDR1 MNHNY and CDR2 SVGAGI (reference sequence). The ends were cut back, 0 bases at V and 4 bases at J, with 8 bases in the middle.

This clone was observed a single time. The V and J genes are TRBV6-5 and TRBJ1-1; the D gene is possibly TRBD1 (5 bases). Germline V gives CDR1 MNHEY, CDR2 SVGAGI. V lost 3 bases, J lost 6 bases, and 14 bases lay in between. The CDR3 length is 14 residues. CDR3 DNA: TGTGCCAGCAGTTATTCAGCAGGGCAGGCTGAAGCTTTCTTT. Encoded protein: CASSYSAGQAEAFF.

The V call is TRBV2, the J call TRBJ2-7; 9 positions agree with TRBD1. Trimming took 4 bases from V and 3 from J; bases not matched to a gene: 1. CDR1 SNHLY and CDR2 FYNNEI come from the germline V gene. The CDR3 has 13 amino acids. CDR3 sequence (DNA): TGTGCCAGCAGTGTGGGACAGGGCTACGAGCAGTACTTC. Translating gives CASSVGQGYEQYF.

The chain employs TRBV7-2 and TRBJ1-2; D is perhaps TRBD1 (6 bases). In germline, CDR1 is SGHTA, CDR2 FQGNSA. V was cut by 5 bases and J by 5 bases, with 12 bases left in between. This CDR3 is built from 13 residues. The CDR3 loop is CASSIGGAYGYTF. CDR3 nucleotide sequence: TGTGCCAGCAGCATAGGGGGAGCATATGGCTACACCTTC.

The chain couples TRBV10-2 to TRBJ1-4; no clear D gene. The CDR3 runs to 14 residues. Germline CDR1 WSHSY, CDR2 SAAADI. Trimming removed 7 bases at V and 0 bases at J, with 9 bases between. The CDR3 DNA is TGCGCCAGCAAACATCTTGCAACTAATGAAAAACTGTTTTTT. This sequence encodes CASKHLATNEKLFF.

This rearrangement joins TRBV19 to TRBJ1-5, with TRBD1 as a possible D gene (6 bases). The CDR3 runs to 15 residues. CDR1 is LNHDA, CDR2 SQIVND, per germline (reference sequence). V lost 5 bases and J lost 3, with 14 bases in between. In DNA, the CDR3 is TGTGCCAGTAGTTTGGCAGGGGCCCACAATCAGCCCCAGCATTTT. Translation: CASSLAGAHNQPQHF. The full variable domain, in which reference TRBV19 and TRBJ1-5 provide the parts outside the CDR3, is DGGITQSPKYLFRKEGQNVTLSCEQNLNHDAMYWYRQDPGQGLRLIYYSQIVNDFQKGDIAEGYSVSREKKESFPLTVTSAQKNPTAFYLCASSLAGAHNQPQHFGDGTRLSIL.

The V and J genes are TRBV14 and TRBJ2-1, with 7 bases fitting TRBD2. This CDR3 has 16 residues. Germline loops: CDR1 SGHDN, CDR2 FVKESK. With V trimmed by 2 bases and J by 0 bases, 4 bases remained unmatched. Written as DNA, the CDR3 is TGTGCCAGCAGCCAAACTAGCGCGAGCTCCTACAATGAGCAGTTCTTC. This gives the protein CASSQTSASSYNEQFF.

The chain recombines TRBV11-3 with TRBJ2-3, with D possibly being TRBD1 (6 bases). V dropped 0 bases and J dropped 4 bases, with 20 bases sitting between them. The CDR3 has 18 amino acids. CDR1 SGHNT and CDR2 YENEEA come from the germline V gene. The CDR3 DNA reads TGTGCCAGCAGCTTAGAGTGGGAACAGGGAGTCCGGCCAGATACGCAGTATTTT. Translated: CASSLEWEQGVRPDTQYF.

V usage is TRBV7-9 and J usage is TRBJ2-5, with 7 nucleotides matching TRBD1. The germline V gene has CDR1 SEHNR and CDR2 FQNEAQ (reference sequence). J lost 4 bases, V lost 5 bases, and 7 bases had no gene match. The CDR3 spans 14 residues. CDR3 coding DNA: TGTGCCAGCAGCAATGGACAGGTCCGAGAGACCCAGTACTTC. It encodes CASSNGQVRETQYF.

The chain uses TRBV5-4 and TRBJ2-1; D uncertain. Germline V gives CDR1 SGHNT, CDR2 YYREEE (reference sequence). The CDR3 runs 14 residues. V was clipped by 0 bases and J by 9 bases, with 13 bases between them. DNA of the CDR3: TGTGCCAGCAGCTTGGGCGGCCAAGTTGGTGAGCAGTTCTTC. Translating it yields CASSLGGQVGEQFF.

The V call is TRBV28, the J call TRBJ2-7; 8 bases agree with TRBD1. J gave up 5 bases and V 1 base, and 7 bases lay outside the gene matches. Germline V gene data show CDR1 as MDHEN and CDR2 as SYDVKM. This CDR3 spans 15 amino acids. The CDR3 region has the DNA TGTGCCAGCAGTTTATACCAGGGGGCAACCAACGAGCAGTACTTC. Translating it yields CASSLYQGATNEQYF.

A single count supports this clone. The J gene is TRBJ2-1, the V gene TRBV11-3; a possible D gene is TRBD2 (6 bases). Germline CDR1 reads SGHNT; CDR2 reads YENEEA. Between the trimmed V and J ends, which lost 2 bases and 6 bases, there was a span of 17 bases. CDR3 length: 16 amino acids. CDR3 amino acids: CASSLTGGWGTNEQFF. In DNA, the CDR3 is TGTGCCAGCAGCTTAACCGGGGGATGGGGGACCAATGAGCAGTTCTTC. The full variable domain, in which reference TRBV11-3 and TRBJ2-1 provide the parts outside the CDR3, is EAGVVQSPRYKIIEKKQPVAFWCNPISGHNTLYWYLQNLGQGPELLIRYENEEAVDDSQLPKDRFSAERLKGVDSTLKIQPAELGDSAVYLCASSLTGGWGTNEQFFGPGTRLTVL.

CDR3 sequence reads: CASSSMGLSTDTQYF. CDR3 nucleotides: TGTGCCAGCAGCTCCATGGGACTTAGCACAGATACGCAGTATTTT. The chain joins TRBV11-3 to TRBJ2-3; D might be TRBD2 (6 bases). Germline CDR1 and CDR2: SGHNT and YENEEA. Trimming took off 4 bases at V and 0 bases at J, with 11 bases between the two ends. The CDR3 runs to 15 residues.

The chain recombines TRBV7-9 with TRBJ2-7, with D possibly being TRBD1 (5 bases). This CDR3 has 14 residues. Germline values: CDR1 SEHNR, CDR2 FQNEAQ (reference sequence). V gave up 5 bases and J gave up 6 bases, with 17 bases separating them. In DNA, the CDR3 is TGTGCCAGCAGCATAGGGCAGGGTTCGAGCGAGCAGTACTTC. As protein: CASSIGQGSSEQYF.

This chain joins TRBV13 and TRBJ2-7, with a possible D match to TRBD2 (6 bases). This CDR3 has 15 residues. Trimming took off 5 bases at V and 4 bases at J, with 18 bases between the two ends. Germline CDR1 PRHDT, CDR2 FYEKMQ (reference sequence). CDR3: CASSPGGGSVYEQYF. The CDR3 DNA sequence: TGTGCCAGCAGCCCTGGTGGGGGGAGTGTTTACGAGCAGTACTTC.

V is TRBV12-5 and J is TRBJ2-3; a possible D gene is TRBD1 (5 bases). The germline V gene encodes CDR1 LGHNT and CDR2 FRNRAP. V lost 5 bases, J lost 4 bases, and 10 bases lay in between. This CDR3 region has 13 residues. CDR3 region: CASGVSRADTQYF. The CDR3 DNA reads TGTGCTAGTGGTGTCTCCAGGGCAGATACGCAGTATTTT.

The chain links TRBV2 to TRBJ2-1, with 7 nucleotides matching TRBD2. Germline CDR1 SNHLY, CDR2 FYNNEI. Germline trimming cut 3 bases from V and 4 bases from J; bases unmatched to any gene: 6. The CDR3 totals 15 residues. CDR3 DNA: TGTGCCAGCAGTGATGCTAGCGGCCAGTACAATGAGCAGTTCTTC. This translates into CASSDASGQYNEQFF.

The chain is built from TRBV7-9 and TRBJ2-5, with 9 bases aligning to TRBD1. The ends lost 6 bases at V and 2 bases at J; junction bases unmatched: 7. The CDR3 loop spans 15 amino acids. Germline values: CDR1 SEHNR, CDR2 FQNEAQ (reference sequence). The CDR3 DNA sequence: TGTGCCAGCAGACTCCGGACAGGGGAACAAGAGACCCAGTACTTC. Translated: CASRLRTGEQETQYF. The full variable domain, with the rest looked up from reference TRBV7-9 and TRBJ2-5, is DTGVSQNPRHKITKRGQNVTFRCDPISEHNRLYWYRQTLGQGPEFLTYFQNEAQLEKSRLLSDRFSAERPKGSFSTLEIQRTEQGDSAMYLCASRLRTGEQETQYFGPGTRLLVL.

This chain links TRBV19 with TRBJ1-4; weak D call: TRBD1 (5 bases). The CDR3 runs 15 residues. Deletions cut 5 bases from V and 0 bases from J, with 10 bases between. CDR1 is LNHDA, CDR2 SQIVND, per germline (reference sequence). Here the CDR3 DNA reads TGTGCCAGTAGTCGCACAGGTGCAACTAATGAAAAACTGTTTTTT. It is translated as CASSRTGATNEKLFF.

The V gene is TRBV7-2, the J gene TRBJ1-2, with 7 bases identical to TRBD1. Unmatched junction bases numbered 15, after V lost 4 bases and J lost 4 bases. Germline lookup yields CDR1 SGHTA and CDR2 FQGNSA. The CDR3 is 17 amino acids. The CDR3 here is CASSSRGRTGSIYGYTF. CDR3 coding DNA: TGTGCCAGCAGCTCCCGGGGGAGGACAGGCTCGATCTATGGCTACACCTTC.